This T cell receptor (beta chain) comes out of a study of cytomegalovirus exposure and HLA in healthy donors. The wider study: Ancestry clustering placed 70% to 90% of around 400 genotyped donors in the Caucasian-associated cluster. General observations from the study: TCR beta chains numbering more than 150 were designated cytomegalovirus-associated. In a later analysis, donors in an Asian-associated ancestry cluster reportedly had fewer N-insertions in productive TCRs than the cohort mean.

A remark on this clone: No antigen is known for it.

The PCR used 60 Vbeta and 13 Jbeta primers. Sequencing used immunoSEQ multiplex PCR; TCRdb keeps in-frame clones, though not all of them. The sample consists of fewer than 140,000 clones, 75% of them appearing once. The V gene's germline CDR1 is KGHSH and CDR2 LQKENI. V lost 3 bases, J lost 5 bases, and 11 bases lay in between. The CDR3 is 14 residues long. The sample comprised PBMCs. This chain joins TRBV18 and TRBJ1-5; D perhaps matches TRBD1 (5 bases). This clonotype was obtained from a man between 35 and 55 years old in good health and CMV-seronegative. DNA for the CDR3: TGTGCCAGCTCACCTACGGGGGGGGATCAGCCCCAGCATTTT. Encoded protein: CASSPTGGDQPQHF.